These 32 T cell receptor beta chains were sequenced from one sample in a study of OX40 agonist ivuxolimab in advanced cancers. Profiling relied on immunoSEQ multiplex PCR, and the TCRdb table lists in-frame clones only, not all of them. The sample yields 130,000 or so clones, about 94% seen once. The sample consisted of CD4+ or CD8+ T cells sorted from blood, taken in a trial of the OX40 agonist ivuxolimab. The receptors stem from an adult with an advanced solid tumor such as melanoma, head and neck, liver or kidney cancer.

J is TRBJ1-5 and V is TRBV19; D might be TRBD1 (5 bases). CDR3 length: 15 residues. The germline V gene has CDR1 LNHDA and CDR2 SQIVND (reference sequence). V lost 3 bases and J lost 4, with 13 bases in between. The CDR3 DNA reads TGTGCCAGTAGTATCCAGGGTAGAGGGAATCAGCCCCAGCATTTT. Its protein product is CASSIQGRGNQPQHF.

This sequence joins TRBV9 and TRBJ1-2; 8 nucleotides align to TRBD1. Trimming cost V 0 bases and J 3 bases; bases outside gene matches: 1. From germline, CDR1 is SGDLS and CDR2 YYNGEE. This CDR3 spans 14 amino acids. For the CDR3, the DNA is TGTGCCAGCAGCGTAGCGGACAGGGACTATGGCTACACCTTC. Encoded protein: CASSVADRDYGYTF.

The chain links TRBV6-4 to TRBJ2-2, with TRBD1 identical over 9 bases. Germline loops: CDR1 MRHNA, CDR2 SNTAGT. V shed 5 bases and J 6 bases; nucleotides not matched to a gene: 10. The CDR3 runs to 16 residues. The CDR3 protein is CASSRSGTGKAGELFF. In DNA form, the CDR3 reads TGTGCCAGCAGTCGATCCGGGACAGGGAAGGCCGGGGAGCTGTTTTTT.

The V and J genes are TRBV18 and TRBJ2-6; tentatively, D is TRBD1 or TRBD2 (5 bases each). Trimming removed 2 bases at V and 4 bases at J, with 15 bases between. The germline V gene has CDR1 KGHSH and CDR2 LQKENI. The CDR3 runs to 17 residues. The CDR3 region is CASSPGTTLIGANVLTF. The DNA for the CDR3 is TGTGCCAGCTCACCAGGGACCACGCTTATAGGGGCCAACGTCCTGACTTTC.

This chain connects TRBV19 to TRBJ1-4; 10 bases line up with TRBD1. Germline V gene sequence: CDR1 LNHDA, CDR2 SQIVND (reference sequence). The CDR3 totals 15 residues. The ends lost 4 bases at V and 7 bases at J; junction bases unmatched: 6. Written as DNA, the CDR3 is TGTGCCAGTAGTAGTCCGGGACAGGGGTTTGAAAAACTGTTTTTT. Translating it yields CASSSPGQGFEKLFF.

This chain uses TRBV10-3 with TRBJ2-2; the D is unclear. The V end lost 0 bases, the J end lost 4 bases, and 3 bases lay between the germline ends. Per germline, CDR1 ENHRY and CDR2 SYGVKD. This CDR3 spans 13 amino acids. The CDR3 loop reads CAISESFTGELFF. The DNA for the CDR3 is TGTGCCATCAGTGAGTCGTTCACCGGGGAGCTGTTTTTT.

The chain has TRBV6-1 and TRBJ1-5; D unclear. V was pared by 7 bases and J by 7 bases, with 17 bases between. Germline CDR1 MNHNS, CDR2 SASEGT. This CDR3 is built from 14 residues. CDR3 sequence reads: CASMGWQVGQPQHF. Here the CDR3 DNA reads TGTGCCAGCATGGGGTGGCAAGTAGGACAGCCCCAGCATTTT.

V usage is TRBV11-3 and J usage is TRBJ2-5; possible D gene TRBD1, 6 bases. This CDR3 is 13 amino acids long. Trimming removed 4 bases at V and 2 bases at J, with 8 bases between. Germline values: CDR1 SGHNT, CDR2 YENEEA. CDR3 residues: CASSYQGQETQYF. The CDR3 region has the DNA TGTGCCAGCAGCTACCAGGGGCAAGAGACCCAGTACTTC.

V gene TRBV7-8 combines with J gene TRBJ2-3, with 7 bases identical to TRBD2. Germline V gene sequence: CDR1 SGHVS, CDR2 FQNEAQ. The CDR3 has 15 amino acids. Trimming at V came to 3 bases and at J to 5 bases, leaving 8 bases not matched to a gene. Here the CDR3 reads CASSLRGYARDTQYF. CDR3 DNA sequence: TGTGCCAGCAGCTTGCGGGGGTACGCCAGAGATACGCAGTATTTT.

This clone was detected only once. This chain links TRBV5-1 with TRBJ2-1; D is perhaps TRBD1 (5 bases). The V gene lost 4 bases and the J gene lost 4 bases, with 12 bases spanning the gap. The germline gives CDR1 SGHRS, CDR2 YFSETQ. The CDR3 covers 14 residues. The CDR3 sequence is CASSPTTVYNEQFF. The CDR3, as DNA: TGCGCCAGCAGCCCTACGACAGTGTACAATGAGCAGTTCTTC.

This sequence joins TRBV5-6 and TRBJ2-7; D unresolved. CDR3 length equals 17 residues. With 4 bases removed from V and 6 bases from J, the gap between germline ends came to 26 bases. CDR1 SGHDT and CDR2 YYEEEE come from the germline V gene. CDR3: CASSPYAIEAFRIEQYF. CDR3 nucleotides: TGTGCCAGCAGCCCCTATGCGATCGAGGCCTTTAGAATCGAGCAGTACTTC. Together with reference TRBV5-6 and TRBJ2-7, the CDR3 gives the full variable domain: DAGVTQSPTHLIKTRGQQVTLRCSPKSGHDTVSWYQQALGQGPQFIFQYYEEEERQRGNFPDRFSGHQFPNYSSELNVNALLLGDSALYLCASSPYAIEAFRIEQYFGPGTRLTVT.

The V and J genes are TRBV29-1 and TRBJ2-5; no clear D gene. The CDR3 runs to 14 residues. The V gene lost 7 bases and the J gene lost 3 bases, with 18 bases spanning the gap. Germline CDR1 and CDR2: SQVTM and ANQGSEA. The CDR3 sequence: CSGGTGPIEETQYF. In nucleotides, the CDR3 is TGCAGCGGGGGAACCGGGCCCATCGAAGAGACCCAGTACTTC.

V is TRBV27 and J is TRBJ2-1; 9 bases are shared with TRBD2. The CDR3 runs to 15 residues. The V gene's germline CDR1 is MNHEY and CDR2 SMNVEV (reference sequence). Trimming removed 5 bases from V and 6 bases from J; junction bases left unmatched: 8. The CDR3 DNA is TGTGCCAGCAGTCTCCGAGGGACTAGCCTCAATGAGCAGTTCTTC. This translates into CASSLRGTSLNEQFF.

The V and J genes are TRBV18 and TRBJ1-1, with 9 nucleotides matching TRBD1. Germline CDR1 reads KGHSH; CDR2 reads LQKENI. The CDR3 is 15 amino acids. Losses at the gene ends were 4 bases for V and 4 bases for J; bases not matched to a gene: 7. For the CDR3, the DNA is TGTGCCAGCTCACTACCGGGACAGGGACCCACTGAAGCTTTCTTT. It yields the protein CASSLPGQGPTEAFF.

This CDR3 reads CASSLGPGDNSPLHF. CDR3 sequence (DNA): TGTGCCAGCAGCTTAGGCCCGGGAGATAATTCACCCCTCCACTTT. The rearrangement uses TRBV7-9 and TRBJ1-6; no clear D. Germline values: CDR1 SEHNR, CDR2 FQNEAQ (reference sequence). Trimming pared 1 base from V and 5 bases from J, leaving 9 bases between. CDR3 size: 15 residues.

V and J are TRBV10-2 and TRBJ1-3; 8 bases align to TRBD1. This CDR3 is 17 amino acids long. Germline V gene lookup returns CDR1 WSHSY and CDR2 SAAADI. V was pared by 6 bases and J by 2 bases, with 12 bases of the junction left unmatched. CDR3 sequence reads: CASRPFTDRETGNTIYF. CDR3 sequence (DNA): TGCGCCAGCAGACCATTTACGGACAGGGAGACTGGAAACACCATATATTTT.

The chain employs TRBV9 and TRBJ1-1; no reliable D call. There are 13 residues in the CDR3. Trimming stripped 0 bases from V and 7 bases from J, with 10 bases between. The germline gives CDR1 SGDLS, CDR2 YYNGEE. CDR3 region: CASSVGAGREAFF. In DNA form, the CDR3 reads TGTGCCAGCAGCGTAGGGGCCGGGCGTGAAGCTTTCTTT.

J is TRBJ1-1 and V is TRBV6-6; a possible D gene is TRBD1 (6 bases). The V gene lost 5 bases and the J gene lost 6 bases, with 13 bases spanning the gap. This CDR3 has 13 amino acids. Looked up from germline, CDR1 is MNHNY and CDR2 is SVGAGI (reference sequence). The CDR3 DNA sequence: TGTGCCAGCAGTCTCGACAGGAAATCTGAAGCTTTCTTT. Its translation: CASSLDRKSEAFF.

V gene TRBV6-5 combines with J gene TRBJ1-2, with D maybe TRBD1 (6 bases). Germline assignment: CDR1 MNHEY and CDR2 SVGAGI. The CDR3 covers 12 residues. The V gene lost 6 bases and the J gene lost 9 bases, with 14 bases spanning the gap. The CDR3 spells CASRAGEHSYTF. The CDR3, as DNA: TGTGCCAGCAGGGCAGGGGAGCATAGCTACACCTTC.

The CDR3 DNA follows: TGCGCCAGCAGCGAGGGCTCATACTACGAGCAGTACTTC. Protein product: CASSEGSYYEQYF. The chain is built from TRBV5-1 and TRBJ2-7; maybe TRBD2 (5 bases). Trimming left V 4 bases short and J 3 bases short, with 11 bases between. The CDR3 spans 13 residues. The germline V gene encodes CDR1 SGHRS and CDR2 YFSETQ.

This chain links TRBV12-5 with TRBJ1-5; 7 bases match TRBD1. Germline lookup yields CDR1 LGHNT and CDR2 FRNRAP. Unmatched junction bases numbered 12, after V lost 6 bases and J lost 7 bases. The CDR3 is 15 amino acids. DNA for the CDR3: TGTGCTAGTGGGACCGGGACAGTTCTAGAGCAGCCCCAGCATTTT. Its protein product is CASGTGTVLEQPQHF. The full variable domain, rest sourced from reference TRBV12-5 and TRBJ1-5, is DARVTQTPRHKVTEMGQEVTMRCQPILGHNTVFWYRQTMMQGLELLAYFRNRAPLDDSGMPKDRFSAEMPDATLATLKIQPSEPRDSAVYFCASGTGTVLEQPQHFGDGTRLSIL.

This clone came up once. The CDR3 region is CASRLGPETGGNTIYF. The CDR3 DNA reads TGTGCCAGCAGACTAGGGCCCGAGACAGGGGGAAACACCATATATTTT. The chain employs TRBV28 and TRBJ1-3; 7 nucleotides line up with TRBD1. The CDR3 sequence is 16 residues long. The J segment lost 4 bases and the V segment lost 6 bases, leaving 12 bases of the junction unmatched. Germline V gives CDR1 MDHEN, CDR2 SYDVKM. Drawing the rest from reference TRBV28 and TRBJ1-3, the complete variable domain is DVKVTQSSRYLVKRTGEKVFLECVQDMDHENMFWYRQDPGLGLRLIYFSYDVKMKEKGDIPEGYSVSREKKERFSLILESASTNQTSMYLCASRLGPETGGNTIYFGEGSWLTVV.

The chain employs TRBV7-9 and TRBJ1-3; 9 bases fit TRBD1. The germline V gene encodes CDR1 SEHNR and CDR2 FQNEAQ (reference sequence). This CDR3 has 16 residues. With 4 bases clipped from V and 2 bases from J, the junction kept 6 bases outside the gene matches. The CDR3 loop is CASSYPGQGTGNTIYF. The CDR3 nucleotides are TGTGCCAGCAGCTACCCGGGACAGGGTACTGGAAACACCATATATTTT.

The chain carries TRBV5-4 and TRBJ1-1; the D gene is possibly TRBD1 (5 bases). V shed 0 bases and J shed 3 bases, with 9 bases lying between them. Germline values: CDR1 SGHNT, CDR2 YYREEE (reference sequence). The CDR3 extends over 14 amino acids. Here the CDR3 reads CASSLGAGDTEAFF. CDR3 in DNA: TGTGCCAGCAGCTTGGGAGCGGGGGACACTGAAGCTTTCTTT.

This clone came up once. This sequence joins TRBV7-9 and TRBJ1-1; D possibly corresponds to TRBD1 (5 bases). The V gene's germline CDR1 is SEHNR and CDR2 FQNEAQ (reference sequence). The CDR3 has 15 amino acids. The V gene lost 5 bases and the J gene lost 4 bases, with 17 bases spanning the gap. This chain's CDR3 is CASSARGELGTEAFF. CDR3 in DNA: TGTGCCAGCAGCGCCCGGGGGGAGTTAGGCACTGAAGCTTTCTTT.

The V call is TRBV27, the J call TRBJ2-1; 11 positions match TRBD2. The junction had 1 base not matched to a gene; V was cut back by 6 bases and J by 0 bases. The CDR3 runs 15 residues. In germline, CDR1 is MNHEY, CDR2 SMNVEV (reference sequence). The CDR3 protein is CASRLAGDSYNEQFF. The DNA of the CDR3 is TGTGCCAGCAGACTAGCGGGAGACTCCTACAATGAGCAGTTCTTC.

This clone has only one observation. The gene calls are TRBV9 and TRBJ2-7; D is tentatively TRBD1 or TRBD2 (6 bases each). The CDR3 extends over 15 amino acids. The V gene lost 4 bases and the J gene lost 2 bases, with 16 bases spanning the gap. Per the germline V gene, CDR1 is SGDLS and CDR2 is YYNGEE. CDR3 loop: CASSLQGAGPYEQYF. The DNA of the CDR3 is TGTGCCAGCAGCCTACAGGGCGCGGGGCCCTACGAGCAGTACTTC.

The rearrangement joins TRBV6-4 to TRBJ1-1; no definite D call. The V gene's germline CDR1 is MRHNA and CDR2 SNTAGT. Trimming shortened V by 6 bases and J by 0 bases, and 11 bases separated the two germline ends. CDR3 size: 14 residues. CDR3 sequence (DNA): TGTGCCAGCAGACCTTCACTTCTGAACACTGAAGCTTTCTTT. Translating gives CASRPSLLNTEAFF.

V gene TRBV7-2 combines with J gene TRBJ2-5; tentatively, D is TRBD2 (6 bases). The DNA end is more similar to TRBJ2-7, so the J call may be wrong. Germline V gene sequence: CDR1 SGHTA, CDR2 FQGNSA. This CDR3 is 16 amino acids long. The CDR3 DNA reads TGTGCCAGCAGCCCAGGCTCCGGCGGGGCAGCCTACGAGCAGTACTTC. Amino acids: CASSPGSGGAAYEQYF.

This chain links TRBV5-6 with TRBJ2-6; D gene ambiguous. The CDR3 runs 17 residues. V was pared by 3 bases and J by 4 bases, with 17 bases between. In germline, CDR1 is SGHDT, CDR2 YYEEEE. CDR3 bases: TGTGCCAGCAGCTCCGTGGGTAATTTTAAGGGGGCCAACGTCCTGACTTTC. As protein: CASSSVGNFKGANVLTF.

The count of this clone is one. The chain carries TRBV6-6 and TRBJ1-1; TRBD1 matches 7 bases. Per germline, CDR1 MNHNY and CDR2 SVGAGI (reference sequence). Germline trimming cut 3 bases from V and 7 bases from J; bases unmatched to any gene: 11. The CDR3 contains 15 residues. This CDR3 reads CASSYLDRLFDEAFF. In DNA, the CDR3 is TGTGCCAGCAGTTATTTGGACAGGCTCTTCGATGAAGCTTTCTTT.

The rearrangement joins TRBV6-1 to TRBJ1-2, with D perhaps matching TRBD1 (5 bases). This CDR3 spans 13 amino acids. Trimming removed 4 bases from V and 6 bases from J, with 12 bases in between. CDR1 is MNHNS, CDR2 SASEGT, per germline. The CDR3 region has the DNA TGTGCCAGCAGTGCTTCAGGGTCCCATGGCTACACCTTC. Encoded protein: CASSASGSHGYTF.